A selection of T cell receptor beta chains follows, all from one sample in a study of cytomegalovirus exposure and HLA in healthy donors. Only in-frame clones appear in the TCRdb table, and some are missing; sequencing was by immunoSEQ multiplex PCR. The data contain about 130,000 clones, over 60% of them singletons. Sequencing input: PBMCs. These receptors came from a male donor in good health and CMV-seropositive. Both conserved end residues are part of each CDR3. D genes are given only for firm matches. Size is omitted from some rows. Given values are once, few, many or a class for expanded clones.

TRBV7-9,once,TRBJ1-3,NA,CASSPEGGGSGNTIYF,TGTGCCAGCAGCCCCGAGGGAGGGGGCTCTGGAAACACCATATATTTT
TRBV13,NA,TRBJ2-3,NA,CASSLGDMRIGARTTQYF,TGTGCCAGCAGCTTAGGTGACATGCGCATTGGTGCGAGAACTACGCAGTATTTT
TRBV11-2,NA,TRBJ2-7,NA,CASSPIPGQSSYEQYF,TGTGCCAGCAGCCCGATTCCGGGACAATCCTCCTACGAGCAGTACTTC
TRBV25-1,NA,TRBJ1-1,TRBD1,CASSSGTGTMNTEAFF,TGTGCCAGCAGTTCCGGGACAGGGACTATGAACACTGAAGCTTTCTTT
TRBV18,NA,TRBJ2-1,TRBD2,CASSGVTSGYNEQFF,TGTGCCAGCTCAGGGGTGACTAGCGGGTACAATGAGCAGTTCTTC
TRBV5-1,few,TRBJ1-1,NA,CASSFQTEATEAFF,TGCGCCAGCAGCTTCCAGACAGAGGCAACTGAAGCTTTCTTT
TRBV28,NA,TRBJ2-1,TRBD2,CASSLTSGGLGEQFF,TGTGCCAGCAGTTTAACTAGCGGGGGTCTTGGTGAGCAGTTCTTC
TRBV7-8,few,TRBJ2-7,NA,CASSFYGSGDEQYF,TGTGCCAGCAGCTTTTACGGGAGTGGCGACGAGCAGTACTTC
TRBV9,NA,TRBJ1-2,NA,CASSVATRPSYGYTF,TGTGCCAGCAGCGTAGCTACGAGACCTAGTTATGGCTACACCTTC
TRBV9,NA,TRBJ2-7,TRBD1,CASSVSSGQVLLEQYF,TGTGCCAGCAGCGTGAGCTCGGGACAGGTTCTACTAGAGCAGTACTTC
TRBV19,NA,TRBJ1-2,NA,CASSDGGAGYGYTF,TGTGCCAGTAGTGACGGAGGGGCAGGGTATGGCTACACCTTC
TRBV4-1,NA,TRBJ2-6,NA,CASSQNGRGANGLTF,TGCGCCAGCAGCCAAAATGGACGTGGGGCCAACGGCCTGACTTTC
TRBV27,NA,TRBJ2-7,NA,CARTRGRPYEQYF,TGTGCCAGGACCCGGGGGAGACCCTACGAGCAGTACTTC
TRBV28,NA,TRBJ2-5,NA,CATDSQAPRETQYF,TGTGCCACGGACAGCCAAGCTCCAAGAGAGACCCAGTACTTC
TRBV2,NA,TRBJ1-5,TRBD1,CASSEQGVDQPQHF,TGTGCCAGCAGTGAACAGGGGGTTGATCAGCCCCAGCATTTT
TRBV28,NA,TRBJ2-4,TRBD2,CASSVTSGRARDIQYF,TGTGCCAGCAGTGTAACTAGCGGGAGGGCCAGGGACATTCAGTACTTC
TRBV6-5,NA,TRBJ1-6,NA,CASSRDLDNSPLHF,TGTGCCAGCAGTCGAGACTTAGATAATTCACCCCTCCACTTT
TRBV7-9,NA,TRBJ2-7,NA,CASMAPTYEQYF,TGTGCCAGCATGGCCCCCACCTACGAGCAGTACTTC
TRBV6-1,once,TRBJ2-1,NA,CASSEGVRRVQQFF,TGTGCCAGCAGTGAGGGCGTCCGGCGGGTCCAGCAGTTCTTC
TRBV6-6,NA,TRBJ1-1,NA,CASTRGGANTEAFF,TGTGCCAGCACTCGAGGGGGGGCGAACACTGAAGCTTTCTTT
TRBV7-2,NA,TRBJ1-4,TRBD1,CASRYRGSDEKLFF,TGTGCCAGCAGATACAGGGGATCGGATGAAAAACTGTTTTTT
TRBV6-1,NA,TRBJ2-1,TRBD1,CASSPGTGNPDEQFF,TGTGCCAGCAGCCCCGGGACAGGGAATCCCGATGAGCAGTTCTTC
TRBV5-4,NA,TRBJ1-2,NA,CASSSLYLTGQGNSGGYTF,TGTGCCAGCAGCTCTTTGTACCTCACGGGGCAGGGGAATTCAGGTGGCTACACCTTC
TRBV7-3,NA,TRBJ2-5,NA,CASSSGVGETQYF,TGTGCCAGCAGCTCCGGAGTCGGGGAGACCCAGTACTTC
TRBV9,NA,TRBJ2-3,NA,CASSVATGLSDTQYF,TGTGCCAGCAGCGTAGCTACGGGACTTTCAGATACGCAGTATTTT
TRBV7-2,NA,TRBJ1-2,TRBD1,CASSRDSYYGYTF,TGTGCCAGCAGCCGGGACAGTTACTATGGCTACACCTTC
TRBV7-9,NA,TRBJ2-5,TRBD1,CASSLRTGATQYF,TGTGCCAGCAGCCTAAGGACAGGGGCGACCCAGTACTTC
TRBV5-8,NA,TRBJ2-3,NA,CASTRATDTQYF,TGTGCCAGCACCAGGGCAACAGATACGCAGTATTTT
TRBV7-6,NA,TRBJ1-1,TRBD1,CASSTRTGPMNTEAFF,TGTGCCAGCAGCACCCGGACAGGGCCTATGAACACTGAAGCTTTCTTT
TRBV19,NA,TRBJ1-5,TRBD1,CASSGMRQGANQPQHF,TGTGCCAGTAGTGGTATGCGGCAGGGGGCGAATCAGCCCCAGCATTTT
TRBV5-4,NA,TRBJ2-7,NA,CASSLVLAGEQYF,TGTGCCAGCAGCTTGGTGCTAGCTGGCGAGCAGTACTTC
TRBV28,NA,TRBJ2-4,TRBD1,CASSLRTGSLAKNIQYF,TGTGCCAGCAGTTTAAGGACAGGGAGCCTAGCCAAAAACATTCAGTACTTC
TRBV25-1,NA,TRBJ1-5,NA,CASSVPSGQAINQPQHF,TGTGCCAGCAGTGTCCCCTCGGGACAAGCAATTAATCAGCCCCAGCATTTT
TRBV28,NA,TRBJ1-5,TRBD1,CASSGARGLSNQPQHF,TGTGCCAGCAGTGGGGCCAGGGGGCTGAGCAATCAGCCCCAGCATTTT
TRBV2,NA,TRBJ2-1,TRBD1,CASSELGGRTIEQFF,TGTGCCAGCAGTGAATTAGGGGGCAGGACGATTGAGCAGTTCTTC
TRBV30,NA,TRBJ2-7,NA,CAWNHPGRRYEQYF,TGTGCCTGGAACCACCCAGGCAGGAGGTACGAGCAGTACTTC
TRBV11-2,NA,TRBJ1-3,NA,CASRVGSGNTIYF,TGTGCCAGCAGGGTCGGTTCGGGAAACACCATATATTTT
TRBV5-6,NA,TRBJ2-2,TRBD2,CASSLSGTSSTVGELFF,TGTGCCAGCAGCCTATCCGGGACTAGCTCTACCGTAGGGGAGCTGTTTTTT
TRBV15,few,TRBJ2-6,NA,CATDENRDYRDSGANGLTF,TGTGCCACCGACGAGAACCGGGACTACAGGGACTCTGGGGCCAACGGCCTGACTTTC
TRBV2,once,TRBJ1-5,NA,CASSEAEQFSNQPQHF,TGTGCCAGCAGTGAAGCTGAACAGTTTAGCAATCAGCCCCAGCATTTT
TRBV6-5,NA,TRBJ2-2,NA,CASSGWGVTGELFF,TGTGCCAGCAGTGGCTGGGGGGTTACCGGGGAGCTGTTTTTT
TRBV7-8,NA,TRBJ1-1,NA,CASSLATWEVNTEAFF,TGTGCCAGCAGCTTAGCAACCTGGGAGGTAAACACTGAAGCTTTCTTT
TRBV19,few,TRBJ2-1,TRBD2,CASKVLAANPNNEQFF,TGTGCCAGTAAAGTCCTAGCGGCGAACCCTAACAATGAGCAGTTCTTC
TRBV4-2,NA,TRBJ2-7,NA,CASSREGRGSSYEQYF,TGTGCCAGCAGCCGGGAGGGGAGGGGGAGCTCCTACGAGCAGTACTTC
TRBV28,once,TRBJ2-7,NA,CASSLAGDRSYEQYF,TGTGCCAGCAGTTTAGCAGGGGACCGCTCCTACGAGCAGTACTTC
TRBV7-7,NA,TRBJ2-4,TRBD2,CASSFTVLAGSSLAKNIQYF,TGTGCCAGCAGCTTCACGGTTTTAGCGGGATCATCACTAGCCAAAAACATTCAGTACTTC
TRBV6-1,NA,TRBJ2-2,NA,CASRPGVTGELFF,TGTGCCAGCAGACCGGGGGTCACCGGGGAGCTGTTTTTT
TRBV15,NA,TRBJ1-5,NA,CATQGLEGNQPQHF,TGTGCTACCCAGGGTTTGGAAGGCAATCAGCCCCAGCATTTT
TRBV9,few,TRBJ2-3,TRBD2,CASAHSGTSGTDTQYF,TGTGCCAGCGCCCATTCCGGGACTAGCGGCACAGATACGCAGTATTTT
TRBV7-9,NA,TRBJ2-1,NA,CASSFRQDYEQFF,TGTGCCAGCAGTTTCCGACAGGACTATGAGCAGTTCTTC
TRBV5-8,NA,TRBJ1-1,NA,CASSLMGLANTEAFF,TGTGCCAGCAGCTTGATGGGACTCGCGAACACTGAAGCTTTCTTT
TRBV2,NA,TRBJ2-2,TRBD2,CASRAGLAGVGTGELFF,TGTGCCAGCAGGGCGGGACTAGCGGGAGTGGGCACCGGGGAGCTGTTTTTT
TRBV9,NA,TRBJ2-2,NA,CASSVEGGAPGELFF,TGTGCCAGCAGCGTAGAAGGGGGGGCCCCCGGGGAGCTGTTTTTT
TRBV5-1,NA,TRBJ2-7,NA,CASSLIRQGGEQYF,TGCGCCAGCAGCTTGATCCGACAGGGAGGCGAGCAGTACTTC
TRBV2,NA,TRBJ2-7,NA,CASNAVSYEQYF,TGTGCCAGCAATGCGGTAAGTTACGAGCAGTACTTC
TRBV28,NA,TRBJ2-7,NA,CASSAATGFTYEQYF,TGTGCCAGCAGTGCGGCTACAGGGTTTACCTACGAGCAGTACTTC
TRBV18,few,TRBJ2-5,NA,CASSPQGRSEAQYF,TGTGCCAGCTCACCACAAGGCCGGTCGGAGGCCCAGTACTTC
TRBV5-1,once,TRBJ1-1,NA,CASSLTAIPGTEAFF,TGCGCCAGCAGCCTCACGGCCATCCCGGGTACTGAAGCTTTCTTT
TRBV25-1,NA,TRBJ2-2,NA,CASSESRGAAGELFF,TGTGCCAGCAGTGAGAGTCGGGGGGCGGCCGGGGAGCTGTTTTTT